The sequence of this T cell receptor beta chain was determined in a study of T cells in Graves' hyperthyroidism and ophthalmopathy. Germline V CDR1 and CDR2: ENHRY, SYGVKD. V was trimmed by 4 bases and J by 3 bases, leaving 1 base between them. The CDR3 extends over 12 amino acids. Using RNA transcripts as the source, TCR beta CDR3 regions were amplified. HTBI primers were used for first-round RT-PCR of the TCR CDR3. TCRdb analysed the multiplex PCR reads with MiXCR anew, one entry per CDR3 protein. This table has a few hundred thousand distinct CDR3 sequences, just over 45% appearing once. Diagnoses rested on clinical symptoms, serum thyroxine and TRAb, thyroid ultrasound and orbital computed tomography.

This TCR came from a woman aged 18-35 years with Graves' hyperthyroidism. The chain carries TRBV10-3 and TRBJ2-6; D remains unclear. The sample consisted of peripheral blood or thyroid tissue (not recorded which). In nucleotides, the CDR3 is TGTGCCATCAGTGGTGGGGCCAACGTCCTGACTTTC. This translates into CAISGGANVLTF.